This TCR beta chain appears in the sequencing data of a study of blood T cells in healthy people across ages. PBMCs were isolated at a quantity of at least 6 million per sample. Sample-barcoded 5' priming and a J-beta primer mix drove a second PCR of 7 to 11 cycles. One entry per CDR3 protein, called by TCRdb with MiXCR from the 5' RACE reads. The data hold about 1.4 million distinct CDR3 sequences, with around 59% observed a single time. The sample consisted of blood. The TCR comes from a man between 18 and 29 years old in good health.

CDR3 nucleotides: TGCGCCAGCAGCCAATCCTTTCAAAGACAGGGGCTGGGGGATACGCAGTATTTT. Translated: CASSQSFQRQGLGDTQYF. The V call is TRBV4-1, the J call TRBJ2-3; 8 positions agree with TRBD1. The trim removed 2 bases at V and 6 bases at J, leaving 16 bases unmatched. Germline-derived CDR1 and CDR2 are MGHRA and YSYEKL. There are 18 residues in the CDR3.